Each of the 30 T cell receptor beta chains below was sequenced from the same sample in a study of CD8+ T cells in alopecia areata. Reverse transcription of extracted RNA yielded cDNA, which provided the sequencing template. Using immunoSEQ multiplex PCR, the repertoire was profiled, and TCRdb retains in-frame clones only, with some absent. The table has under 70,000 clones, 96% seen once. Specimen: CD8+ T cells sorted from blood, collected at week 0. The receptors here all came from a human donor with alopecia areata.

The rearrangement joins TRBV7-9 to TRBJ1-2; possibly TRBD1 for D (6 bases). The CDR3 spans 14 residues. Germline CDR1 SEHNR, CDR2 FQNEAQ (reference sequence). Trimming removed 1 base at V and 5 bases at J, with 11 bases between. In DNA, the CDR3 is TGTGCCAGCAGCTTAGGACAGGCCCTATATGGCTACACCTTC. It yields the protein CASSLGQALYGYTF.

The chain joins TRBV5-6 to TRBJ2-7; D may be TRBD2 (5 bases). The germline CDR1 and CDR2 sequences are SGHDT and YYEEEE. The CDR3 loop spans 12 amino acids. V was shortened by 3 bases and J by 7 bases, with 11 bases between the two germline ends. The DNA for the CDR3 is TGTGCCAGCAGCTCGGACTCCCTGGAGCAGTACTTC. Translating it yields CASSSDSLEQYF. The full variable domain, with the rest looked up from reference TRBV5-6 and TRBJ2-7, is DAGVTQSPTHLIKTRGQQVTLRCSPKSGHDTVSWYQQALGQGPQFIFQYYEEEERQRGNFPDRFSGHQFPNYSSELNVNALLLGDSALYLCASSSDSLEQYFGPGTRLTVT.

The chain links TRBV27 to TRBJ2-3, with 9 bases aligning to TRBD1. V dropped 3 bases and J dropped 3; count of bases not matched to a gene: 4. The CDR3 consists of 15 residues. Germline V gene data show CDR1 as MNHEY and CDR2 as SMNVEV (reference sequence). The CDR3 sequence: CASSFLTGGTDTQYF. CDR3 nucleotides: TGTGCCAGCAGTTTCCTGACAGGGGGAACAGATACGCAGTATTTT.

The chain has TRBV10-3 and TRBJ2-7, with 7 bases identical to TRBD1. The CDR3 length is 15 residues. The junction had 18 bases not matched to a gene; V was cut back by 10 bases and J by 6 bases. Looked up from germline, CDR1 is ENHRY and CDR2 is SYGVKD. The CDR3 nucleotides read TGTGCCAGTACCGCTAGACCGGGACAGACGAGCGAGCAGTACTTC. This codes for CASTARPGQTSEQYF.

The V call is TRBV5-8, the J call TRBJ2-7; 8 bases are a match to TRBD1. V shed 2 bases, J shed 3 bases, and the junction held 7 bases outside the gene matches. The germline CDR1 and CDR2 sequences are SGHTS and YDEGEE. The CDR3 is made up of 15 amino acids. The CDR3 loop is CASSFWTGTIYEQYF. The DNA for the CDR3 is TGTGCCAGCAGCTTTTGGACAGGGACAATCTACGAGCAGTACTTC. The full variable domain, with the rest looked up from reference TRBV5-8 and TRBJ2-7, is EAGVTQSPTHLIKTRGQQATLRCSPISGHTSVYWYQQALGLGLQFLLWYDEGEERNRGNFPPRFSGRQFPNYSSELNVNALELEDSALYLCASSFWTGTIYEQYFGPGTRLTVT.

V usage is TRBV9 and J usage is TRBJ2-3, with D uncertain. This CDR3 contains 11 residues. The V end was cut by 4 bases, the J end by 5 bases, with 5 bases between. Germline V CDR1 and CDR2: SGDLS, YYNGEE. The DNA of the CDR3 is TGTGCCAGCAGCACCGGAGATACGCAGTATTTT. Encoded protein: CASSTGDTQYF.

The chain couples TRBV29-1 to TRBJ2-7, with TRBD2 as a possible D gene (6 bases). V gave up 1 base and J gave up 1 base, with 11 bases separating them. The CDR3 runs to 14 residues. Germline CDR1 is SQVTM and CDR2 is ANQGSEA. The chain's CDR3 is CSVEGGGGSYEQYF. CDR3 DNA sequence: TGCAGCGTTGAAGGGGGTGGAGGGTCCTACGAGCAGTACTTC.

The chain couples TRBV7-2 to TRBJ1-2; TRBD1 might be the D (6 bases). V was pared by 5 bases and J by 8 bases, with 21 bases between. CDR1 and CDR2 (germline): SGHTA, FQGNSA. The CDR3 spans 15 residues. In DNA, the CDR3 is TGTGCCAGCAGCCCATACGTCGAACAGGGCTGGGGCTACACCTTC. This gives the protein CASSPYVEQGWGYTF.

The V gene is TRBV11-2, the J gene TRBJ2-2; unclear D gene. There are 14 residues in the CDR3. With 3 bases removed from V and 7 bases from J, the gap between germline ends came to 12 bases. Germline CDR1 is SGHAT and CDR2 is FQNNGV. CDR3 in DNA: TGTGCCAGCAGCTTCAGGACCGTAGGCGGGGAGCTGTTTTTT. Its protein product is CASSFRTVGGELFF. The full variable domain, its missing parts supplied by reference TRBV11-2 and TRBJ2-2, is EAGVAQSPRYKIIEKRQSVAFWCNPISGHATLYWYQQILGQGPKLLIQFQNNGVVDDSQLPKDRFSAERLKGVDSTLKIQPAKLEDSAVYLCASSFRTVGGELFFGEGSRLTVL.

The chain has TRBV29-1 and TRBJ2-1; a weak D match, TRBD2 (6 bases). The CDR3 is made up of 12 amino acids. The germline V and J ends were trimmed by 7 bases and 8 bases, with 15 bases remaining between them. The germline V gene has CDR1 SQVTM and CDR2 ANQGSEA. The CDR3 region has the DNA TGCAGCGGCGGATATACGGGGGATGAGCAGTTCTTC. Its translation: CSGGYTGDEQFF.

The V and J genes are TRBV28 and TRBJ1-2; the D gene is possibly TRBD1 (6 bases). Germline V gene data show CDR1 as MDHEN and CDR2 as SYDVKM. The V gene lost 4 bases and the J gene lost 13 bases, with 22 bases spanning the gap. This CDR3 region has 14 residues. The CDR3 region is CASSSGGQAQLGTF. As DNA, the CDR3 is TGTGCCAGCAGTTCCGGGGGCCAGGCGCAGCTCGGCACCTTC.

This rearrangement joins TRBV4-2 to TRBJ2-3; D possibly matches TRBD1 or TRBD2 (6 bases each). The germline V gene encodes CDR1 LGHNA and CDR2 YNFKEQ. V was trimmed by 0 bases and J by 1 base, leaving 11 bases between them. The CDR3 is 16 residues long. CDR3 sequence (DNA): TGTGCCAGCAGCCAAGAGGGGGCGGGGCGCACAGATACGCAGTATTTT. This codes for CASSQEGAGRTDTQYF.

The chain carries TRBV7-2 and TRBJ1-1; D ambiguous. The CDR3 has 13 residues. V gave up 2 bases and J gave up 4 bases, with 8 bases separating them. CDR1 and CDR2 from the germline V gene are SGHTA and FQGNSA. The chain's CDR3 is CASSLSGGTEAFF. The CDR3 DNA sequence: TGTGCCAGCAGCTTAAGCGGAGGCACTGAAGCTTTCTTT.

The chain employs TRBV19 and TRBJ2-1; the D gene is possibly TRBD1 (7 bases). The CDR3 has 17 residues. Germline CDR1 and CDR2: LNHDA and SQIVND (reference sequence). The V and J ends lost 3 bases and 0 bases respectively, with 15 bases between them. CDR3 DNA: TGTGCCAGTAGTATCGGCCAGGGGGGTATCTCCTACAATGAGCAGTTCTTC. It yields the protein CASSIGQGGISYNEQFF.

The chain couples TRBV7-9 to TRBJ2-4; 7 bases match TRBD1. The CDR3 totals 16 residues. The V segment lost 5 bases and the J segment 3 bases; nucleotides outside the gene matches: 10. Germline assignment: CDR1 SEHNR and CDR2 FQNEAQ (reference sequence). This CDR3 is CASSPSDRAVKNIQYF. The CDR3 DNA sequence: TGTGCCAGCAGCCCAAGTGACAGGGCGGTCAAAAACATTCAGTACTTC. Filled out from reference TRBV7-9 and TRBJ2-4, the complete variable domain reads DTGVSQNPRHKITKRGQNVTFRCDPISEHNRLYWYRQTLGQGPEFLTYFQNEAQLEKSRLLSDRFSAERPKGSFSTLEIQRTEQGDSAMYLCASSPSDRAVKNIQYFGAGTRLSVL.

This rearrangement joins TRBV13 to TRBJ2-3; D is perhaps TRBD2 (7 bases). Trimming shortened V by 5 bases and J by 5 bases, and 23 bases separated the two germline ends. This CDR3 is 17 amino acids long. Germline lookup yields CDR1 PRHDT and CDR2 FYEKMQ (reference sequence). CDR3 sequence reads: CASSQSTGGRVGDTQYF. In DNA form, the CDR3 reads TGTGCCAGCAGCCAATCCACGGGGGGCCGAGTTGGAGATACGCAGTATTTT.

The rearrangement uses TRBV27 and TRBJ2-4, with D possibly matching TRBD1 (5 bases). Between the trimmed V and J ends, which lost 4 bases and 0 bases, there was a span of 10 bases. The CDR3 covers 15 residues. Per the germline V gene, CDR1 is MNHEY and CDR2 is SMNVEV (reference sequence). The CDR3 bases are TGTGCCAGCAGTTGGGCAGGGCTAGCCAAAAACATTCAGTACTTC. Translation gives CASSWAGLAKNIQYF.

This chain links TRBV27 with TRBJ1-5, with a weak D call TRBD1 (5 bases). This CDR3 has 14 residues. CDR1 MNHEY and CDR2 SMNVEV come from the germline V gene (reference sequence). The V and J ends lost 6 bases and 3 bases respectively, with 12 bases between them. The chain's CDR3 is CASRDQGNNQPQHF. The CDR3, as DNA: TGTGCCAGCAGGGACCAGGGAAACAATCAGCCCCAGCATTTT.

This chain links TRBV6-5 with TRBJ2-3; D remains ambiguous. Germline V gene data show CDR1 as MNHEY and CDR2 as SVGAGI. The CDR3 has 14 amino acids. Between the trimmed V and J ends, which lost 2 bases and 0 bases, there was a span of 6 bases. CDR3 protein: CASSYSLSTDTQYF. CDR3 in DNA: TGTGCCAGCAGTTACAGTCTTAGCACAGATACGCAGTATTTT.

This chain uses TRBV27 with TRBJ1-5; D is perhaps TRBD1 (5 bases). The CDR3 length is 17 residues. V was trimmed by 0 bases and J by 0 bases, leaving 12 bases between them. Germline values: CDR1 MNHEY, CDR2 SMNVEV (reference sequence). The CDR3 spells CASSLSPDSYSNQPQHF. The DNA for the CDR3 is TGTGCCAGCAGTTTATCCCCCGACAGTTATAGCAATCAGCCCCAGCATTTT.

The chain links TRBV15 to TRBJ1-2, with D perhaps TRBD1 (5 bases). Germline V gene data show CDR1 as LNHNV and CDR2 as YYDKDF (reference sequence). Trimming stripped 8 bases from V and 5 bases from J, with 18 bases between. The CDR3 has 14 residues. The CDR3 nucleotides read TGTGCCACCGGGCCCTCCCCGGGGGGATATGGCTACACCTTC. Protein product: CATGPSPGGYGYTF.

The chain links TRBV12-5 to TRBJ2-3; possible D gene TRBD1, 5 bases. CDR3 size: 15 residues. Per the germline V gene, CDR1 is LGHNT and CDR2 is FRNRAP. Between the trimmed V and J ends, which lost 4 bases and 6 bases, there was a span of 17 bases. The CDR3 is CASGSRMDGADTQYF. The CDR3 DNA is TGTGCTAGTGGTTCCAGAATGGATGGGGCGGATACGCAGTATTTT. The full variable domain, with the rest looked up from reference TRBV12-5 and TRBJ2-3, is DARVTQTPRHKVTEMGQEVTMRCQPILGHNTVFWYRQTMMQGLELLAYFRNRAPLDDSGMPKDRFSAEMPDATLATLKIQPSEPRDSAVYFCASGSRMDGADTQYFGPGTRLTVL.

The genes are TRBV7-9 and TRBJ2-1; D is perhaps TRBD2 (6 bases). Germline V gives CDR1 SEHNR, CDR2 FQNEAQ (reference sequence). V dropped 5 bases and J dropped 8 bases, with 25 bases sitting between them. CDR3 length: 17 amino acids. The DNA for the CDR3 is TGTGCCAGCAGCCCTACCCCCCAGCGGAGGGGATCGGATGAGCAGTTCTTC. As protein: CASSPTPQRRGSDEQFF.

The gene calls are TRBV5-4 and TRBJ2-7, with D perhaps TRBD1 or TRBD2 (5 bases each). Trimming shortened V by 0 bases and J by 4 bases, and 11 bases separated the two germline ends. The CDR3 extends over 14 amino acids. The V gene's germline CDR1 is SGHNT and CDR2 YYREEE (reference sequence). CDR3 DNA sequence: TGTGCCAGCAGCTTGGGGGACGGAGTATACGAGCAGTACTTC. It is translated as CASSLGDGVYEQYF.

This chain's CDR3 is CASSEGSGGEKLFF. CDR3 in DNA: TGTGCCAGCAGTGAGGGATCGGGAGGAGAAAAACTGTTTTTT. The genes are TRBV25-1 and TRBJ1-4; D gene ambiguous. Germline V gene sequence: CDR1 MGHDK, CDR2 SYGVNS. This CDR3 is built from 14 residues. V lost 3 bases, J lost 8 bases, and 13 bases lay in between.

DNA of the CDR3: TGTGCCAGCAGCTTACGGGACGATGAGCAGTTCTTC. Translated, it gives CASSLRDDEQFF. V usage is TRBV7-3 and J usage is TRBJ2-1, with D perhaps assigned TRBD1 or TRBD2 (5 bases each). The CDR3 extends over 12 amino acids. Germline CDR1 is SGHTA and CDR2 is FQGTGA. V was clipped by 2 bases and J by 8 bases, with 7 bases between them. Looking up the rest from reference TRBV7-3 and TRBJ2-1 gives the full variable domain: GAGVSQTPSNKVTEKGKYVELRCDPISGHTALYWYRQSLGQGPEFLIYFQGTGAADDSGLPNDRFFAVRPEGSVSTLKIQRTERGDSAVYLCASSLRDDEQFFGPGTRLTVL.

This clone was seen just once. The chain joins TRBV2 to TRBJ2-7, with D perhaps TRBD1 or TRBD2 (6 bases each). The V gene lost 4 bases and the J gene lost 5 bases, with 15 bases spanning the gap. Germline V CDR1 and CDR2: SNHLY, FYNNEI. The CDR3 loop spans 14 amino acids. CDR3 residues: CASSGGLASHEQYF. In DNA, the CDR3 is TGTGCCAGCAGTGGGGGGCTAGCGTCCCACGAGCAGTACTTC.

This clone came up once. The chain recombines TRBV9 with TRBJ2-1; D is undetermined. The CDR3 is 17 residues long. The germline gives CDR1 SGDLS, CDR2 YYNGEE. The V end lost 1 base, the J end lost 2 bases, and 16 bases lay between the germline ends. The CDR3 DNA reads as TGTGCCAGCAGCGTACTAAGCGATAGAGTCCCCTACAATGAGCAGTTCTTC. Translated: CASSVLSDRVPYNEQFF.

The chain joins TRBV2 to TRBJ1-5; TRBD1 matches 9 bases. The trim removed 4 bases at V and 7 bases at J, leaving 5 bases unmatched. Germline CDR1 SNHLY, CDR2 FYNNEI. This CDR3 is built from 14 residues. The CDR3 DNA sequence: TGTGCCAGCAGTGCGGGACAGGGTTTGCAGCCCCAGCATTTT. As protein: CASSAGQGLQPQHF. Based on the CDR3 plus reference TRBV2 and TRBJ1-5, the full variable domain is EPEVTQTPSHQVTQMGQEVILRCVPISNHLYFYWYRQILGQKVEFLVSFYNNEISEKSEIFDDQFSVERPDGSNFTLKIRSTKLEDSAMYFCASSAGQGLQPQHFGDGTRLSIL.

The V gene is TRBV2, the J gene TRBJ2-3; D is possibly TRBD1 (5 bases). The CDR3 runs 14 residues. The germline V gene has CDR1 SNHLY and CDR2 FYNNEI. V was trimmed by 3 bases and J by 4 bases, leaving 11 bases between them. In DNA, the CDR3 is TGTGCCAGCAGTGATGGGGCCCTTCCAGATACGCAGTATTTT. Translation gives CASSDGALPDTQYF.